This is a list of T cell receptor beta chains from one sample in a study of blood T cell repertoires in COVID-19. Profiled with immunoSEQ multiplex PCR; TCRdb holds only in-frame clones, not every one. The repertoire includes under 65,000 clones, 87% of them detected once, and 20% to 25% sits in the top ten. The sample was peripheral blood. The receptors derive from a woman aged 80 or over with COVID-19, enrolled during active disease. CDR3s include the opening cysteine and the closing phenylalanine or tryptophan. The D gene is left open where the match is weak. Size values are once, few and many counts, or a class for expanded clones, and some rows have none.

cdr3_nt: TGTGCCTGGAGTACAACAGGGTTTGGGGAGACCCAGTACTTC
cdr3_aa: CAWSTTGFGETQYF
j_call: TRBJ2-5
d_call: NA
v_call: TRBV30
clone_size: few

cdr3_nt: TGTGCCAGCAGCTTAGCGACTAGCGGGGACTACAATGAGCAGTTCTTC
cdr3_aa: CASSLATSGDYNEQFF
j_call: TRBJ2-1
d_call: TRBD2
v_call: TRBV13
clone_size: NA

cdr3_nt: TGTGCCAGCAGCCCGGGACTAGCGGAAGAGACCCAGTACTTC
cdr3_aa: CASSPGLAEETQYF
j_call: TRBJ2-5
d_call: TRBD2
v_call: TRBV7-9
clone_size: once

cdr3_nt: TGCAGTGCTAGTTTTCTTCGTGACTATGGCTACACCTTC
cdr3_aa: CSASFLRDYGYTF
j_call: TRBJ1-2
d_call: NA
v_call: TRBV20-1
clone_size: NA

cdr3_nt: TGTGCCAGCACCCGGGACAGGGGGAACACTGAAGCTTTCTTT
cdr3_aa: CASTRDRGNTEAFF
j_call: TRBJ1-1
d_call: TRBD1
v_call: TRBV6-5
clone_size: NA

cdr3_nt: TGTGCCAGTAGTATGGCAGGTCCGCAAATTAGCAATCAGCCCCAGCATTTT
cdr3_aa: CASSMAGPQISNQPQHF
j_call: TRBJ1-5
d_call: NA
v_call: TRBV19
clone_size: NA

cdr3_nt: TGTGCCAGCAGCTGGCTTGGGTCGGCAGGGCCTGGAAACACCATATATTTT
cdr3_aa: CASSWLGSAGPGNTIYF
j_call: TRBJ1-3
d_call: NA
v_call: TRBV5-5
clone_size: NA

cdr3_nt: TGTGCCAGCAGTTTAATCGGGGTCAGACAGGGACCAGATACGCAGTATTTT
cdr3_aa: CASSLIGVRQGPDTQYF
j_call: TRBJ2-3
d_call: TRBD1
v_call: TRBV28
clone_size: NA

cdr3_nt: TGTGCCAGCAGCCGACAGGGCGATTACTACGAGCAGTACTTC
cdr3_aa: CASSRQGDYYEQYF
j_call: TRBJ2-7
d_call: TRBD1
v_call: TRBV7-9
clone_size: NA

cdr3_nt: TGTGCCAGCTCACCCCTCCTTGGAGGGGTGAACACTGAAGCTTTCTTT
cdr3_aa: CASSPLLGGVNTEAFF
j_call: TRBJ1-1
d_call: NA
v_call: TRBV18
clone_size: once

cdr3_nt: TGTGCCAGTAGGAGGGACTTGGCGTCCAATAGCAATCAGCCCCAGCATTTT
cdr3_aa: CASRRDLASNSNQPQHF
j_call: TRBJ1-5
d_call: NA
v_call: TRBV19
clone_size: NA

cdr3_nt: TGTGCCAGTTCGAATACCGGGACAGGGTCCTATGAGCAGTTCTTC
cdr3_aa: CASSNTGTGSYEQFF
j_call: TRBJ2-1
d_call: TRBD1
v_call: TRBV19
clone_size: NA

cdr3_nt: TGCGCCACACGTCCCGGGGGACAGGGAGATGGCTACACCTTC
cdr3_aa: CATRPGGQGDGYTF
j_call: TRBJ1-2
d_call: TRBD1
v_call: TRBV5-1
clone_size: few

cdr3_nt: TGTGCCATCAGTGAGTCGAAGACTAGCGGGGGGATCACCCAGTACTTC
cdr3_aa: CAISESKTSGGITQYF
j_call: TRBJ2-5
d_call: TRBD2
v_call: TRBV10-3
clone_size: NA

cdr3_nt: TGTGCCAGCAGTATGAGGGAGGGCTATGGCTACACCTTC
cdr3_aa: CASSMREGYGYTF
j_call: TRBJ1-2
d_call: NA
v_call: TRBV6-5
clone_size: NA

cdr3_nt: TGTGCCAGCAGCTCGATCCCCACGGCCGGGGAGCTGTTTTTT
cdr3_aa: CASSSIPTAGELFF
j_call: TRBJ2-2
d_call: NA
v_call: TRBV11-3
clone_size: NA

cdr3_nt: TGTGCCAGCAGCCAAGAGTCCGGGGCTGAAGCTTTCTTT
cdr3_aa: CASSQESGAEAFF
j_call: TRBJ1-1
d_call: NA
v_call: TRBV3-1/TRBV3-2
clone_size: NA

cdr3_nt: TGTGCCAGCAGTGGGACAGTTCCTAACTATGGCTACACCTTC
cdr3_aa: CASSGTVPNYGYTF
j_call: TRBJ1-2
d_call: NA
v_call: TRBV2
clone_size: NA

cdr3_nt: TGCAGTGCTAGTTCGGGGAATAGCGGGGGGGCCCGGCAGTTCTTC
cdr3_aa: CSASSGNSGGARQFF
j_call: TRBJ2-1
d_call: TRBD2
v_call: TRBV20-1
clone_size: NA

cdr3_nt: TGTGCCAGCAGCTTAGGGCCCCCCCCCTACAATGAGCAGTTCTTC
cdr3_aa: CASSLGPPPYNEQFF
j_call: TRBJ2-1
d_call: NA
v_call: TRBV7-6
clone_size: NA

cdr3_nt: TGTGCCAGCAGTCGAAGGACAGCTATAGGAAACGGGGAGCTGTTTTTT
cdr3_aa: CASSRRTAIGNGELFF
j_call: TRBJ2-2
d_call: NA
v_call: TRBV5-8
clone_size: NA

cdr3_nt: TGTGCCAGCAGCTCAGACAGGGGGTACTCCTACGAGCAGTACTTC
cdr3_aa: CASSSDRGYSYEQYF
j_call: TRBJ2-7
d_call: TRBD1
v_call: TRBV7-3
clone_size: NA

cdr3_nt: TGCGCCAGCATAGGCGGGGGGGCCGGGAATGAGCAGTTCTTC
cdr3_aa: CASIGGGAGNEQFF
j_call: TRBJ2-1
d_call: TRBD2
v_call: TRBV5-1
clone_size: NA

cdr3_nt: TGTGCCAGCAGCCAAGACAGAGCAGACTATGGCTACACCTTC
cdr3_aa: CASSQDRADYGYTF
j_call: TRBJ1-2
d_call: NA
v_call: TRBV5-4
clone_size: NA

cdr3_nt: TGCGCCAGCAAAGGACTTGGACTAGCGGGTTCCACGAGCTCCTACAATGAGCAGTTCTTC
cdr3_aa: CASKGLGLAGSTSSYNEQFF
j_call: TRBJ2-1
d_call: TRBD2
v_call: TRBV10-2
clone_size: NA

cdr3_nt: TGCGCCAGCAGCTGGGATGGCGGGGGGGCTAATAATGAGCAGTTCTTC
cdr3_aa: CASSWDGGGANNEQFF
j_call: TRBJ2-1
d_call: TRBD2
v_call: TRBV5-1
clone_size: NA

cdr3_nt: TGTGCCAGTAGTACCCGACAGGGATCAGATACGCAGTATTTT
cdr3_aa: CASSTRQGSDTQYF
j_call: TRBJ2-3
d_call: TRBD1
v_call: TRBV19
clone_size: once

cdr3_nt: TGTGCCAGCAGCTCCACCACGGTAGATGGCTACACCTTC
cdr3_aa: CASSSTTVDGYTF
j_call: TRBJ1-2
d_call: NA
v_call: TRBV5-4
clone_size: NA

cdr3_nt: TGTGCCACCGAAACAGGGGACCCTTACAATGAGCAGTTCTTC
cdr3_aa: CATETGDPYNEQFF
j_call: TRBJ2-1
d_call: TRBD1
v_call: TRBV2
clone_size: NA

cdr3_nt: TGTGCCAGCAGGGCAGCGACGAACACCGGGGAGCTGTTTTTT
cdr3_aa: CASRAATNTGELFF
j_call: TRBJ2-2
d_call: NA
v_call: TRBV2
clone_size: NA

cdr3_nt: TGCGCCAGCAGTCATTCCGGGACAGCAACCGCGTTGAGCTCCTACGAGCAGTACTTC
cdr3_aa: CASSHSGTATALSSYEQYF
j_call: TRBJ2-7
d_call: TRBD1
v_call: TRBV23-1
clone_size: NA

cdr3_nt: TGTGCCAGCAGCGTAGGGAGCGGGGGAACCGTGGGCACGGCCCAGTACTTC
cdr3_aa: CASSVGSGGTVGTAQYF
j_call: TRBJ2-5
d_call: TRBD2
v_call: TRBV9
clone_size: NA

cdr3_nt: TGTGCCAGTAGTAAGGGACAGGGGGGCAATCAGCCCCAGCATTTT
cdr3_aa: CASSKGQGGNQPQHF
j_call: TRBJ1-5
d_call: TRBD1
v_call: TRBV19
clone_size: NA

cdr3_nt: TGCGCCAGCAGCTCAATTAGCGGGGGGGCCTACAATGAGCAGTTCTTC
cdr3_aa: CASSSISGGAYNEQFF
j_call: TRBJ2-1
d_call: TRBD2
v_call: TRBV5-1
clone_size: NA

cdr3_nt: TGTGCCAGCAGCTCAAATGGAAGGGGCCTGAACAATGAGCAGTTCTTC
cdr3_aa: CASSSNGRGLNNEQFF
j_call: TRBJ2-1
d_call: NA
v_call: TRBV7-2
clone_size: NA

cdr3_nt: TGTGCCAGCAGCTTAAGAGCGGTGGTCACAGATACGCAGTATTTT
cdr3_aa: CASSLRAVVTDTQYF
j_call: TRBJ2-3
d_call: NA
v_call: TRBV5-4
clone_size: NA

cdr3_nt: TGTGCCATCAGTGACCCGAGTCGAGGACAGGGTAGGCAGCCCCAGCATTTT
cdr3_aa: CAISDPSRGQGRQPQHF
j_call: TRBJ1-5
d_call: TRBD1
v_call: TRBV10-3
clone_size: NA

cdr3_nt: TGCGCCAGCAGCTTGGGACTAGCGGGCGACAATGAGCAGTTCTTC
cdr3_aa: CASSLGLAGDNEQFF
j_call: TRBJ2-1
d_call: TRBD2
v_call: TRBV5-1
clone_size: NA

cdr3_nt: TGTGCCAGCAGTTATTCAGACGAGCAGTACTTC
cdr3_aa: CASSYSDEQYF
j_call: TRBJ2-7
d_call: NA
v_call: TRBV6-6
clone_size: NA

cdr3_nt: TGTGCCACCAGTGATTTGCGCGAAACAGGGGGCCAAGAGACCCAGTACTTC
cdr3_aa: CATSDLRETGGQETQYF
j_call: TRBJ2-5
d_call: TRBD1
v_call: TRBV24-1
clone_size: few

cdr3_nt: TGTGCCAGCAGCTCCCGGGGGGGCACTGAAGCTTTCTTT
cdr3_aa: CASSSRGGTEAFF
j_call: TRBJ1-1
d_call: NA
v_call: TRBV7-8
clone_size: NA

cdr3_nt: TGTGCCAGTCGACGACTTGCAACTAATGAAAAACTGTTTTTT
cdr3_aa: CASRRLATNEKLFF
j_call: TRBJ1-4
d_call: NA
v_call: TRBV19
clone_size: medium-sized

cdr3_nt: TGTGCCAGTAGTATTTCCAAGGGGCTATGGAACACCGGGGAGCTGTTTTTT
cdr3_aa: CASSISKGLWNTGELFF
j_call: TRBJ2-2
d_call: NA
v_call: TRBV19
clone_size: few

cdr3_nt: TGTGCCAGCAGAAAACAGGGGGCCACTGAAGCTTTCTTT
cdr3_aa: CASRKQGATEAFF
j_call: TRBJ1-1
d_call: TRBD1
v_call: TRBV6-5
clone_size: NA

cdr3_nt: TGCGCCAGCAGCTTGACCGTCCCGGGGGACTCCTATAATTCACCCCTCCACTTT
cdr3_aa: CASSLTVPGDSYNSPLHF
j_call: TRBJ1-6
d_call: NA
v_call: TRBV5-1
clone_size: NA

cdr3_nt: TGTGCCAGCAGCATATACAGGGGGAGGTCCTACAATGAGCAGTTCTTC
cdr3_aa: CASSIYRGRSYNEQFF
j_call: TRBJ2-1
d_call: TRBD1
v_call: TRBV11-1
clone_size: NA

cdr3_nt: TGTGCCAGTAGTCCCGAGGTCGCGAGGGGCAATCAGCCCCAGCATTTT
cdr3_aa: CASSPEVARGNQPQHF
j_call: TRBJ1-5
d_call: NA
v_call: TRBV19
clone_size: NA

cdr3_nt: TGTGCCAGCAGCTCCGCCCTATCCGGGGGCTCCTACGAGCAGTACTTC
cdr3_aa: CASSSALSGGSYEQYF
j_call: TRBJ2-7
d_call: NA
v_call: TRBV5-4
clone_size: NA

cdr3_nt: TGTGCCAGCAGCTTCGGGACACCTATGAACACTGAAGCTTTCTTT
cdr3_aa: CASSFGTPMNTEAFF
j_call: TRBJ1-1
d_call: NA
v_call: TRBV5-4
clone_size: NA